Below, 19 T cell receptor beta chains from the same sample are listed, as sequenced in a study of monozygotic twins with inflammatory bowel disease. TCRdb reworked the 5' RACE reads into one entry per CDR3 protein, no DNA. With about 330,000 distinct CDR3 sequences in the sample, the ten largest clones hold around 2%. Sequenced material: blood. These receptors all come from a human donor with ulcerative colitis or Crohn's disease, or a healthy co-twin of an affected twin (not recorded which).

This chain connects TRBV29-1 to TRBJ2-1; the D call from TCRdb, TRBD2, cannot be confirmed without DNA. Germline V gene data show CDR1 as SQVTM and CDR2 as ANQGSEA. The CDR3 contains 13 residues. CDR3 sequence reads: CSGRTSEYNEQFF.

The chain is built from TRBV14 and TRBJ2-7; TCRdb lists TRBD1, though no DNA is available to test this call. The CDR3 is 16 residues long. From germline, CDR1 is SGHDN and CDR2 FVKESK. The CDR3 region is CASSQAGYSRTYEQYF.

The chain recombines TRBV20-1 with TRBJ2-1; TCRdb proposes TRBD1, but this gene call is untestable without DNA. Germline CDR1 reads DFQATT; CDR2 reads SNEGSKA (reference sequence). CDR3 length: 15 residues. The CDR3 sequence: CSATRSGQDYNEQFF.

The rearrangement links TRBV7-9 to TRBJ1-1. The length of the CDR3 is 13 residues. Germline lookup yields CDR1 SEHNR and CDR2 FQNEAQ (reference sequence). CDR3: CASSLPSGTEAFF.

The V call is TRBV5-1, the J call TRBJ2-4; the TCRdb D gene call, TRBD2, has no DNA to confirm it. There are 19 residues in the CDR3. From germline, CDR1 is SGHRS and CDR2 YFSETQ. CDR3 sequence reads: CASSFNDSGRTLAKNIQYF.

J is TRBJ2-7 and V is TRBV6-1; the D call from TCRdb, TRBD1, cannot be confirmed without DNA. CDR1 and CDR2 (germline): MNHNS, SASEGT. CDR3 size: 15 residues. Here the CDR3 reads CASSEYGQGLYEQYF.

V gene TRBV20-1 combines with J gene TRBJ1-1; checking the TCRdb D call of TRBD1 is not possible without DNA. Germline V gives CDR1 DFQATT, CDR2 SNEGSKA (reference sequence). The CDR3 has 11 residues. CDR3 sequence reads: CSARDYRDAFF.

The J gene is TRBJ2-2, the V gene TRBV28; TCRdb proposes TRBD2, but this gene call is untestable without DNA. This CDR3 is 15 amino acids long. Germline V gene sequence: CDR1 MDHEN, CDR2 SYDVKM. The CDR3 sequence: CASTGLGLGPGELFF.

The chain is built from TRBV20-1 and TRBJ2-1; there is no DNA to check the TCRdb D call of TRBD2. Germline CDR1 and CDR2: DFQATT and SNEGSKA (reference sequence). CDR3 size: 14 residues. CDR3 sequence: CSAVAGGNYNEQFF.

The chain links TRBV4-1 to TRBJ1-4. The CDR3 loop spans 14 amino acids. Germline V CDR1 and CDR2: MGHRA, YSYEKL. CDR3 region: CASSQAAANEKLFF.

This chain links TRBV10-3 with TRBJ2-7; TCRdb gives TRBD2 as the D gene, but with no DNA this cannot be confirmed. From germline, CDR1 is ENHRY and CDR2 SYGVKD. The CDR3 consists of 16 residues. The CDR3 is CAISEASGRLTYEQYF.

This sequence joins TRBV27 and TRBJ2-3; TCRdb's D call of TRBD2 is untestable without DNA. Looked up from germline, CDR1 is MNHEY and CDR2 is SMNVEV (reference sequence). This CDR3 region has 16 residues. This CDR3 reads CASSLVGGGSTDTQYF.

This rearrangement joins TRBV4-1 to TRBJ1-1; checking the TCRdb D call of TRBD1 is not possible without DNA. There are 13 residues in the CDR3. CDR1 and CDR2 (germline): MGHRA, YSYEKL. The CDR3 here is CASTHPAGTEAFF.

CDR3 sequence reads: CATSRVQGALNEQFF. The V and J genes are TRBV4-3 and TRBJ2-1; TCRdb names TRBD1, which stays unverified in the absence of DNA. This CDR3 region has 15 residues. CDR1 and CDR2 from the germline V gene are LGHNA and YSLEER.

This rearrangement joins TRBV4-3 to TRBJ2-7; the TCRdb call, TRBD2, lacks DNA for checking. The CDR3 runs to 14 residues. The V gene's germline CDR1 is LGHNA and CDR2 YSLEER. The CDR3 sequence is CASSQDKASYEQYF.

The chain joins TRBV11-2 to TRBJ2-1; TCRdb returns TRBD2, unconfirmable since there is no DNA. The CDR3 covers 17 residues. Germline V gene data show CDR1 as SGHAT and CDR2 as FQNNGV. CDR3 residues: CASSLDRIGGARNEQFF.

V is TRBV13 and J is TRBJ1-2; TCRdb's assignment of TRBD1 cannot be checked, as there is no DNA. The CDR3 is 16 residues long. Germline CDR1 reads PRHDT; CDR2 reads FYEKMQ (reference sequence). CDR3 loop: CASSSGQGRGYYGYTF.

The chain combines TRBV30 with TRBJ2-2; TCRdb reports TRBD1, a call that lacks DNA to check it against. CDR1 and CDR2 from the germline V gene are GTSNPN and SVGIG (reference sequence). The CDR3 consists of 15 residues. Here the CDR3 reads CAWSVRRGDTGELFF.

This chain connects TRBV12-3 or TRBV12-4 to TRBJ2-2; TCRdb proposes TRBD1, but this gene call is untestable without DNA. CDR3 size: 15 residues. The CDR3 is CASSLNGGGTGELFF.